The clone carrying this T cell receptor (beta chain) is classed as medium-sized by frequency. No antigen is known for it. The authors made the TRB cDNA libraries by 5' RACE using UMI labels. No DNA is given; TCRdb re-called the 5' RACE reads and lists each CDR3 protein once. The sample has 46,000 or so distinct CDR3 sequences. This sample is part of a study of CXCR3-negative and CXCR3-positive naive CD8 T cells. Whole-study results and caveats: TRB CDR3 properties indicated TCR strength, while surface CD5 was similar across naive subsets. After cryopreservation, expression of CXCR3 was partially reduced, and most assays were run with fresh PBMCs.

The CDR3 has 16 residues. Germline V gene data show CDR1 as DFQATT and CDR2 as SNEGSKA (reference sequence). The sample was naive CXCR3- CD8+ T cells from blood. Subset defined: CD45RO-CCR7+CD27+CD95- naive CD8+ T cells lacking CXCR3 (TNR3-). The genes are TRBV20-1 and TRBJ2-1; TCRdb designates TRBD1, a call that cannot be tested without DNA. The receptor comes from a human donor in good health. Some clones in this sample may be carry-over from other donors' samples. The chain's CDR3 is CSARGDGGSTYNEQFF.